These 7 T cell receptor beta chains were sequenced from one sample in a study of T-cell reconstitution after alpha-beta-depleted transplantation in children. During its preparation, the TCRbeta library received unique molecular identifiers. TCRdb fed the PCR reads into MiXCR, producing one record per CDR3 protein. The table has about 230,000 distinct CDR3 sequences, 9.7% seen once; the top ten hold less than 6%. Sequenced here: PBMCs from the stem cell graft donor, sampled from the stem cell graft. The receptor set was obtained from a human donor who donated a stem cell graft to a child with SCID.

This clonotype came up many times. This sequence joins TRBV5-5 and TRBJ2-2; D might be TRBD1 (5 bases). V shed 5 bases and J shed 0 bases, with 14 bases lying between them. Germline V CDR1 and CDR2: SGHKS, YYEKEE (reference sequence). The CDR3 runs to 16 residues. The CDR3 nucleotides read TGTGCCAGCAGGTTTGGGCCGACAGCGAACACCGGGGAGCTGTTTTTT. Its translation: CASRFGPTANTGELFF.

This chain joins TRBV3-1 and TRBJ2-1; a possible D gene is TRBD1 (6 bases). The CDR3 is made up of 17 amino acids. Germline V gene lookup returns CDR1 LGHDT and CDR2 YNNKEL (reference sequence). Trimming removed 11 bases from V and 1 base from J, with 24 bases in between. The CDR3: CACTQDVRQGSYNEQFF. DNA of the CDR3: TGTGCCTGCACCCAAGACGTCCGGCAGGGGTCCTACAATGAGCAGTTCTTC.

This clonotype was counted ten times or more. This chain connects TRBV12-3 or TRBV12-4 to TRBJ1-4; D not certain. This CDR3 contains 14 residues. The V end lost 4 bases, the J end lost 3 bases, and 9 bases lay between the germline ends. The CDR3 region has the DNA TGTGCCAGCAGTTCCGCGCGCGCTAATGAAAAACTGTTTTTT. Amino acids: CASSSARANEKLFF.

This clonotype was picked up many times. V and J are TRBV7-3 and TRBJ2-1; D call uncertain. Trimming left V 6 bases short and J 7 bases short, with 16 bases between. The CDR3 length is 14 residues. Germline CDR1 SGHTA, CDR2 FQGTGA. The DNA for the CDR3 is TGTGCCAGCAGGGGCGGAGAAATCGTAAATGAGCAGTTCTTC. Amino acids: CASRGGEIVNEQFF.

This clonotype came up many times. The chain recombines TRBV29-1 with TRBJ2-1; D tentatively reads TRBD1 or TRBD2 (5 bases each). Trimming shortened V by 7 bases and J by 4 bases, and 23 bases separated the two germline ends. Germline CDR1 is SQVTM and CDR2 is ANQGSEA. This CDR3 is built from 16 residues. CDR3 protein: CSAETLIGTIYNEQFF. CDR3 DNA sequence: TGCAGCGCTGAGACCCTGATAGGGACCATTTACAATGAGCAGTTCTTC.

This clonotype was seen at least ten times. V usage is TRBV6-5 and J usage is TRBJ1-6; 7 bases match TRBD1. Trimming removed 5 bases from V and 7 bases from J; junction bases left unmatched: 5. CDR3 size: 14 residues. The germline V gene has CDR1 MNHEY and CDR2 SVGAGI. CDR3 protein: CASSPQGENSPLHF. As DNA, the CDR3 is TGTGCCAGCAGTCCTCAGGGGGAGAATTCACCCCTCCACTTT.

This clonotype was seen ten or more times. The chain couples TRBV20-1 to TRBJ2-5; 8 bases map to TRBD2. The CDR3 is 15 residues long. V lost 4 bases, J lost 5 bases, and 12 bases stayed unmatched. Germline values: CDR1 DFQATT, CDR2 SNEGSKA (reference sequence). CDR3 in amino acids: CSAIRARGGFETQYF. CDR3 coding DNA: TGCAGTGCTATTAGGGCTCGGGGGGGGTTTGAGACCCAGTACTTC.